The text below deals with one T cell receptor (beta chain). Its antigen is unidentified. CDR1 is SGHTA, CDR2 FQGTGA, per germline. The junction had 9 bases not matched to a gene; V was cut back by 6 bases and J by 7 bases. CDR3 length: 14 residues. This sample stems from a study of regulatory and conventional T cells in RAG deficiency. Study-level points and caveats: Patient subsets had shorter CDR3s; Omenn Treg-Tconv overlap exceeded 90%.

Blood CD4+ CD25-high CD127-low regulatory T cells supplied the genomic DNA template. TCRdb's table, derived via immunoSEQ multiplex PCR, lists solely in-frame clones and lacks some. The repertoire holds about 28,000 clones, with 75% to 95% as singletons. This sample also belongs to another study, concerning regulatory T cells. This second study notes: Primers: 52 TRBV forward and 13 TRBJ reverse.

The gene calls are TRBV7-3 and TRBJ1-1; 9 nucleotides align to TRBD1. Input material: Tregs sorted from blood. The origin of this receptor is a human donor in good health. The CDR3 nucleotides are TGTGCCAGCAGTAAGACAGGGGGACCCGGTGAAGCTTTCTTT. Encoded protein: CASSKTGGPGEAFF.